The 16 T cell receptor beta chains presented below share a single source sample, sequenced in a study of cytotoxic CD8 clonotypes in ibrutinib-treated CLL. The protocol was immunoSEQ multiplex PCR, while the TCRdb copy is restricted to in-frame clones and leaves out a portion. The table lists some 98,000 clones, 70% to 80% of them singletons. Material: PBMCs, obtained after 12 months of ibrutinib treatment. Receptors were obtained from a human donor with chronic lymphocytic leukemia.

The rearrangement links TRBV30 to TRBJ2-7, with a tentative D call TRBD1 (6 bases). Trimming stripped 5 bases from V and 6 bases from J, with 11 bases between. This CDR3 spans 11 amino acids. The V gene's germline CDR1 is GTSNPN and CDR2 SVGIG (reference sequence). The CDR3 coding sequence is TGTGCCTGGTCGACAGGTACCGAGCAGTACTTC. Translated: CAWSTGTEQYF.

The genes are TRBV30 and TRBJ2-3, with 7 nucleotides matching TRBD2. Germline loops: CDR1 GTSNPN, CDR2 SVGIG (reference sequence). This CDR3 contains 15 residues. With V trimmed by 2 bases and J by 2 bases, 7 bases remained unmatched. This CDR3 is CAWSRYGGITDTQYF. Here the CDR3 DNA reads TGTGCCTGGAGTCGGTACGGGGGGATCACAGATACGCAGTATTTT.

The V and J genes are TRBV21-1 and TRBJ2-6. TRBV21-1 is recorded as a pseudogene. The CDR3 length is 21 residues. The CDR3 here is CASSNRLLVYMGDSGANVLTF. CDR3 DNA sequence: TGTGCCAGCAGCAATCGGTTGTTGGTTTACATGGGGGACTCTGGGGCCAACGTCCTGACTTTC.

The genes are TRBV28 and TRBJ2-3; D unresolved. The CDR3 loop spans 10 amino acids. From germline, CDR1 is MDHEN and CDR2 SYDVKM. Trimming left V 4 bases short and J 11 bases short, with 7 bases between. CDR3 coding DNA: TGTGCCAGCAGTTCAAAAAGGCAGTATTTT. It specifies CASSSKRQYF.

The CDR3 DNA is TGTGCCAGCAGCCGCTTGAGTTCACCCCTCCACTTT. It yields the protein CASSRLSSPLHF. The chain is built from TRBV14 and TRBJ1-6; D unresolved. This CDR3 region has 12 residues. V was shortened by 4 bases and J by 9 bases, with 7 bases between the two germline ends. The germline gives CDR1 SGHDN, CDR2 FVKESK.

This clone was counted only a few times. The rearrangement uses TRBV11-3 and TRBJ2-2, with 9 bases fitting TRBD1. Germline V CDR1 and CDR2: SGHNT, YENEEA. This CDR3 contains 17 residues. V shed 1 base, J shed 5 bases, and the junction held 8 bases outside the gene matches. This CDR3 is CASSLVLGQGVTGELFF. CDR3 in DNA: TGTGCCAGCAGCTTAGTGCTGGGACAGGGTGTGACCGGGGAGCTGTTTTTT.

V usage is TRBV5-1 and J usage is TRBJ1-4; D unresolved. Germline-derived CDR1 and CDR2 are SGHRS and YFSETQ. The CDR3 covers 13 residues. Trimming removed 0 bases from V and 3 bases from J, with 3 bases in between. The CDR3, as DNA: TGCGCCAGCAGCTTGGAAGCTAATGAAAAACTGTTTTTT. Translation: CASSLEANEKLFF.

The rearrangement links TRBV2 to TRBJ2-1; D not resolved. This CDR3 spans 11 amino acids. V was clipped by 8 bases and J by 9 bases, with 11 bases between them. Germline-derived CDR1 and CDR2 are SNHLY and FYNNEI. The CDR3 sequence is CASLLGLEQFF. DNA for the CDR3: TGTGCCAGCCTTTTGGGTCTTGAGCAGTTCTTC. Looking up the rest from reference TRBV2 and TRBJ2-1 gives the full variable domain: EPEVTQTPSHQVTQMGQEVILRCVPISNHLYFYWYRQILGQKVEFLVSFYNNEISEKSEIFDDQFSVERPDGSNFTLKIRSTKLEDSAMYFCASLLGLEQFFGPGTRLTVL.

The V gene is TRBV7-9, the J gene TRBJ1-1, with D perhaps matching TRBD1 (6 bases). Germline values: CDR1 SEHNR, CDR2 FQNEAQ (reference sequence). V was cut by 1 base and J by 1 base, with 16 bases left in between. This CDR3 region has 17 residues. CDR3 sequence: CASSLVGGVGRNTEAFF. In DNA, the CDR3 is TGTGCCAGCAGCTTAGTGGGGGGCGTAGGGCGGAACACTGAAGCTTTCTTT.

This chain uses TRBV28 with TRBJ1-4, with 8 nucleotides matching TRBD1. Germline values: CDR1 MDHEN, CDR2 SYDVKM. V lost 6 bases and J lost 7; bases outside the gene matches: 7. This CDR3 spans 14 amino acids. CDR3 in DNA: TGTGCCAGCAGAGACGCAGGGGGCAGTGAAAAACTGTTTTTT. Translation: CASRDAGGSEKLFF.

J is TRBJ1-2 and V is TRBV25-1; possibly TRBD1 for D (6 bases). The CDR3 is 15 amino acids. V gave up 6 bases and J gave up 2 bases, with 16 bases separating them. Germline CDR1 is MGHDK and CDR2 is SYGVNS. Here the CDR3 reads CASREQGLGNYGYTF. The CDR3 DNA follows: TGTGCCAGCAGGGAACAGGGTCTGGGGAACTATGGCTACACCTTC.

This chain links TRBV7-9 with TRBJ2-2; D remains ambiguous. The CDR3 spans 17 residues. Trimming pared 1 base from V and 0 bases from J, leaving 12 bases between. CDR1 and CDR2 from the germline V gene are SEHNR and FQNEAQ (reference sequence). The CDR3 coding sequence is TGTGCCAGCAGCTTAGTAGACGGAATAACGAACACCGGGGAGCTGTTTTTT. The encoded protein is CASSLVDGITNTGELFF. Complete variable domain (other parts from reference TRBV7-9 and TRBJ2-2): DTGVSQNPRHKITKRGQNVTFRCDPISEHNRLYWYRQTLGQGPEFLTYFQNEAQLEKSRLLSDRFSAERPKGSFSTLEIQRTEQGDSAMYLCASSLVDGITNTGELFFGEGSRLTVL.

This chain uses TRBV10-3 with TRBJ1-2; D remains unclear. The germline V gene has CDR1 ENHRY and CDR2 SYGVKD. CDR3 length: 15 residues. V lost 7 bases and J 0 bases, leaving 15 bases between the germline ends. CDR3 nucleotides: TGTGCCATCATCGCCGATACCCTCCCTAACTATGGCTACACCTTC. Translated, it gives CAIIADTLPNYGYTF.

The rearrangement uses TRBV7-2 and TRBJ2-4; 9 nucleotides match TRBD1. This CDR3 has 13 amino acids. Per germline, CDR1 SGHTA and CDR2 FQGNSA. V lost 0 bases, J lost 15 bases, and 6 bases stayed unmatched. The DNA of the CDR3 is TGTGCCAGCAGCTTAGCGTGGGACAGGGATACGTACTTC. Its translation: CASSLAWDRDTYF.

V usage is TRBV7-2 and J usage is TRBJ2-7; D gene unclear. V shed 5 bases and J shed 4 bases, with 12 bases lying between them. The germline V gene has CDR1 SGHTA and CDR2 FQGNSA. The CDR3 has 13 residues. The DNA of the CDR3 is TGTGCCAGCAGCCCCCCAGTTGGATACGAGCAGTACTTC. Its translation is CASSPPVGYEQYF.

The CDR3 bases are TGTGCCAGTAGTATTACCAGACAGTTTAGCAATCAGCCCCAGCATTTT. Translation: CASSITRQFSNQPQHF. This sequence joins TRBV19 and TRBJ1-5, with D maybe TRBD1 (5 bases). In germline, CDR1 is LNHDA, CDR2 SQIVND (reference sequence). The CDR3 consists of 16 residues. V was shortened by 3 bases and J by 0 bases, with 12 bases between the two germline ends.